One sample yielded the 10 T cell receptor beta chains listed below, sequenced in a study of cytomegalovirus exposure and HLA in healthy donors. 13 Jbeta primers and 60 Vbeta primers were used for the PCR. The method was immunoSEQ multiplex PCR; TCRdb's version includes in-frame clones alone and lacks a portion of them. Of about 150,000 clones in the sample, 65% to 85% were seen once. Sequencing was performed on PBMCs. Receptors were obtained from a man aged 18 to 30 in good health and CMV-seronegative.

This clone was seen once. The chain employs TRBV6-1 and TRBJ1-1, with 7 bases aligning to TRBD1. Germline V gives CDR1 MNHNS, CDR2 SASEGT. The CDR3 has 12 residues. V dropped 6 bases and J dropped 6; count of bases not matched to a gene: 4. This chain's CDR3 is CASRLTGAEAFF. The DNA of the CDR3 is TGTGCCAGCAGGCTTACAGGGGCTGAAGCTTTCTTT.

The genes are TRBV28 and TRBJ1-5; TRBD1 is a possible D gene (6 bases). V was clipped by 3 bases and J by 4 bases, with 16 bases between them. From germline, CDR1 is MDHEN and CDR2 SYDVKM. The CDR3 totals 16 residues. Here the CDR3 DNA reads TGTGCCAGCAGTTTCTTTCGGGTGGGGGCGAATCAGCCCCAGCATTTT. Translating gives CASSFFRVGANQPQHF.

The table lists this clone with a count of one. The chain links TRBV7-6 to TRBJ2-1; D may be TRBD2 (6 bases). This CDR3 comprises 15 residues. Trimming left V 8 bases short and J 4 bases short, with 18 bases between. Germline V gene lookup returns CDR1 SGHVS and CDR2 FNYEAQ. This chain's CDR3 is CASSATGEDYNEQFF. The CDR3, as DNA: TGTGCCAGCTCCGCGACGGGGGAAGATTACAATGAGCAGTTCTTC.

The V gene is TRBV6-1, the J gene TRBJ2-1, with 12 bases that match TRBD2. V lost 3 bases, J lost 6 bases, and 6 bases stayed unmatched. The CDR3 runs 16 residues. CDR1 and CDR2 (germline): MNHNS, SASEGT. The CDR3 is CASSEILAGGVNEQFF. The CDR3 nucleotides are TGTGCCAGCAGTGAGATACTAGCGGGGGGTGTCAATGAGCAGTTCTTC.

The chain is built from TRBV5-1 and TRBJ1-1; D might be TRBD1 (6 bases). Trimming took off 4 bases at V and 1 base at J, with 8 bases between the two ends. CDR3 size: 13 residues. Germline V CDR1 and CDR2: SGHRS, YFSETQ. CDR3 DNA sequence: TGCGCCAGCAGCCGGACAGCGAACACTGAAGCTTTCTTT. This translates into CASSRTANTEAFF. Full variable domain (missing parts from reference TRBV5-1 and TRBJ1-1): KAGVTQTPRYLIKTRGQQVTLSCSPISGHRSVSWYQQTPGQGLQFLFEYFSETQRNKGNFPGRFSGRQFSNSRSEMNVSTLELGDSALYLCASSRTANTEAFFGQGTRLTVV.

The rearrangement joins TRBV19 to TRBJ2-3; 7 positions match TRBD1. V lost 6 bases, J lost 2 bases, and 8 bases stayed unmatched. There are 15 residues in the CDR3. Per germline, CDR1 LNHDA and CDR2 SQIVND (reference sequence). CDR3 nucleotide sequence: TGTGCCAGTAGAAAGACAGGGCTTCCCACAGATACGCAGTATTTT. It is translated as CASRKTGLPTDTQYF. Drawing the rest from reference TRBV19 and TRBJ2-3, the complete variable domain is DGGITQSPKYLFRKEGQNVTLSCEQNLNHDAMYWYRQDPGQGLRLIYYSQIVNDFQKGDIAEGYSVSREKKESFPLTVTSAQKNPTAFYLCASRKTGLPTDTQYFGPGTRLTVL.

The V gene is TRBV10-3, the J gene TRBJ2-2; possibly TRBD1 for D (6 bases). Trimming shortened V by 3 bases and J by 5 bases, and 7 bases separated the two germline ends. Germline V gene lookup returns CDR1 ENHRY and CDR2 SYGVKD. This CDR3 is built from 13 residues. The CDR3 protein is CAISEDRTGELFF. CDR3 nucleotides: TGTGCCATCAGTGAAGACAGGACCGGGGAGCTGTTTTTT.

The chain couples TRBV9 to TRBJ2-1, with D perhaps matching TRBD2 (6 bases). Germline V gene data show CDR1 as SGDLS and CDR2 as YYNGEE. V was clipped by 2 bases and J by 4 bases, with 13 bases between them. CDR3 length: 15 amino acids. For the CDR3, the DNA is TGTGCCAGCAGCGTTCGGTTGGGGGGATACAATGAGCAGTTCTTC. This codes for CASSVRLGGYNEQFF.

This clone was seen only once. CDR3 nucleotide sequence: TGTGCCAGCAGCTTCCGACTAGCGGCGGGGGAGGTAGAGACCCAGTACTTC. Encoded protein: CASSFRLAAGEVETQYF. The chain uses TRBV5-6 and TRBJ2-5, with 9 nucleotides matching TRBD2. From germline, CDR1 is SGHDT and CDR2 YYEEEE. V gave up 2 bases and J gave up 4 bases; unmatched junction bases: 12. This CDR3 spans 17 amino acids. The full variable domain, with the rest looked up from reference TRBV5-6 and TRBJ2-5, is DAGVTQSPTHLIKTRGQQVTLRCSPKSGHDTVSWYQQALGQGPQFIFQYYEEEERQRGNFPDRFSGHQFPNYSSELNVNALLLGDSALYLCASSFRLAAGEVETQYFGPGTRLLVL.

The V and J genes are TRBV30 and TRBJ2-7; no clear D gene. CDR3 length: 14 amino acids. Germline CDR1 reads GTSNPN; CDR2 reads SVGIG (reference sequence). This CDR3 is CALSKQKAAYEQYF. The CDR3 bases are TGTGCTTTGAGCAAGCAGAAGGCGGCCTACGAGCAGTACTTC.